The next 5 T cell receptor beta chains were all read from a single sample in a study of chemoradiotherapy in HPV16-positive cancers. Profiled with immunoSEQ multiplex PCR; TCRdb holds only in-frame clones, not every one. Counted here are thousands of clones, 71% occurring once; the ten biggest clones make up about 5.1%. The specimen was tumor tissue, collected from a patient who underwent chemoradiotherapy. Receptors originate from a human donor with HPV-associated anogenital cancer.

V and J are TRBV7-9 and TRBJ2-7; the match to TRBD1 covers 8 bases. Germline CDR1 is SEHNR and CDR2 is FQNEAQ (reference sequence). This CDR3 region has 14 residues. V shed 3 bases, J shed 6 bases, and the junction held 7 bases outside the gene matches. CDR3 in amino acids: CASSFGQGVREQYF. The CDR3 bases are TGTGCCAGCAGCTTCGGACAGGGAGTTCGCGAGCAGTACTTC.

The chain carries TRBV6-5 and TRBJ2-1, with 8 bases aligning to TRBD2. Trimming at V came to 5 bases and at J to 6 bases, leaving 6 bases not matched to a gene. CDR1 is MNHEY, CDR2 SVGAGI, per germline. CDR3 length equals 14 residues. CDR3 DNA sequence: TGTGCCAGCAGTCCAGCGGGAGTTGGCAATGAGCAGTTCTTC. Protein sequence: CASSPAGVGNEQFF.

This clone was detected a few times. The chain employs TRBV13 and TRBJ1-3; D is ambiguous. Germline values: CDR1 PRHDT, CDR2 FYEKMQ (reference sequence). V lost 2 bases and J 0 bases, leaving 8 bases between the germline ends. This CDR3 is 15 amino acids long. The CDR3 bases are TGTGCCAGCAGCTTACGAGGGAACTCTGGAAACACCATATATTTT. Protein: CASSLRGNSGNTIYF.

The rearrangement links TRBV30 to TRBJ1-5; D call uncertain. This CDR3 has 13 residues. Deletions cut 2 bases from V and 4 bases from J, with 9 bases between. Germline loops: CDR1 GTSNPN, CDR2 SVGIG (reference sequence). The CDR3 sequence: CAWSIDLNQPQHF. CDR3 bases: TGTGCCTGGAGTATTGACCTGAATCAGCCCCAGCATTTT. Based on the CDR3 plus reference TRBV30 and TRBJ1-5, the full variable domain is SQTIHQWPATLVQPVGSPLSLECTVEGTSNPNLYWYRQAAGRGLQLLFYSVGIGQISSEVPQNLSASRPQDRQFILSSKKLLLSDSGFYLCAWSIDLNQPQHFGDGTRLSIL.

The chain carries TRBV6-6 and TRBJ2-7; TRBD2 might be the D (6 bases). The CDR3 is 14 amino acids. Trimming removed 0 bases at V and 5 bases at J, with 11 bases between. Germline values: CDR1 MNHNY, CDR2 SVGAGI (reference sequence). The CDR3 DNA is TGTGCCAGCAGTTACTCAGGGGAGGCAAACGAGCAGTACTTC. Translating it yields CASSYSGEANEQYF.